Presented here are 15 T cell receptor beta chains from one specimen sequenced in a study of blood T cell repertoires in COVID-19. Assay: immunoSEQ multiplex PCR; the TCRdb copy retains only in-frame clones and omits some. The table shows around 300,000 clones, with less than 90% occurring only once. Specimen: peripheral blood. The origin of the receptors is a woman in her seventies with COVID-19, enrolled during active disease.

This rearrangement joins TRBV27 to TRBJ2-3, with 7 nucleotides matching TRBD1. Germline V gene data show CDR1 as MNHEY and CDR2 as SMNVEV (reference sequence). V shed 5 bases and J 1 base; nucleotides not matched to a gene: 9. The CDR3 spans 16 residues. CDR3 sequence: CASSRPPGTGTDTQYF. CDR3 coding DNA: TGTGCCAGCAGTCGCCCCCCCGGGACAGGCACAGATACGCAGTATTTT.

This rearrangement joins TRBV9 to TRBJ1-5; TRBD1 matches at 8 bases. V dropped 3 bases and J dropped 6; count of bases not matched to a gene: 8. The germline V gene encodes CDR1 SGDLS and CDR2 YYNGEE. The CDR3 is made up of 15 amino acids. The CDR3 reads CASSELRGLGQPQHF. The CDR3 DNA reads TGTGCCAGCAGCGAGCTCAGGGGGCTGGGTCAGCCCCAGCATTTT.

The V and J genes are TRBV5-1 and TRBJ2-7, with unresolved D. Trimming pared 2 bases from V and 6 bases from J, leaving 12 bases between. CDR1 is SGHRS, CDR2 YFSETQ, per germline. This CDR3 has 13 amino acids. CDR3 bases: TGCGCCAGCAGCTTCATAAATGCCGGCGAGCAGTACTTC. This gives the protein CASSFINAGEQYF. Using reference TRBV5-1 and TRBJ2-7 for the parts outside the CDR3, the full variable domain is KAGVTQTPRYLIKTRGQQVTLSCSPISGHRSVSWYQQTPGQGLQFLFEYFSETQRNKGNFPGRFSGRQFSNSRSEMNVSTLELGDSALYLCASSFINAGEQYFGPGTRLTVT.

This clone is a singleton in its sample. The chain links TRBV4-1 to TRBJ2-7; D call uncertain. This CDR3 is built from 14 residues. Trimming pared 4 bases from V and 2 bases from J, leaving 12 bases between. CDR1 and CDR2 from the germline V gene are MGHRA and YSYEKL. CDR3 in DNA: TGCGCCAGCAGCCTCGAAACAGCCACCTACGAGCAGTACTTC. Amino acids: CASSLETATYEQYF.

The chain employs TRBV6-1 and TRBJ1-2; the match to TRBD1 covers 11 bases. Germline trimming cut 1 base from V and 0 bases from J; bases unmatched to any gene: 4. The CDR3 spans 17 residues. Germline V gives CDR1 MNHNS, CDR2 SASEGT. CDR3 sequence (DNA): TGTGCCAGCAGTGAAGAAGGACAGGGGGCAGCTAACTATGGCTACACCTTC. This encodes CASSEEGQGAANYGYTF.

The rearrangement uses TRBV5-5 and TRBJ1-3; D unclear. There are 15 residues in the CDR3. Trimming left V 0 bases short and J 0 bases short, with 7 bases between. CDR1 and CDR2 (germline): SGHKS, YYEKEE (reference sequence). This CDR3 is CASSLGPDSGNTIYF. In DNA, the CDR3 is TGTGCCAGCAGCTTGGGGCCAGACTCTGGAAACACCATATATTTT. Together with reference TRBV5-5 and TRBJ1-3, the CDR3 gives the full variable domain: DAGVTQSPTHLIKTRGQQVTLRCSPISGHKSVSWYQQVLGQGPQFIFQYYEKEERGRGNFPDRFSARQFPNYSSELNVNALLLGDSALYLCASSLGPDSGNTIYFGEGSWLTVV.

As regards this clone: This specimen includes other DNA sequences encoding the same CDR3. V and J are TRBV7-2 and TRBJ2-3; TRBD2 aligns across 7 bases. The trim removed 4 bases at V and 4 bases at J, leaving 5 bases unmatched. The CDR3 has 14 amino acids. The germline V gene has CDR1 SGHTA and CDR2 FQGNSA. CDR3 sequence reads: CASSSRLAADTQYF. Written as DNA, the CDR3 is TGTGCCAGCAGCTCAAGACTAGCTGCAGATACGCAGTATTTT.

The chain joins TRBV7-8 to TRBJ2-1, with D unresolved. Germline CDR1 reads SGHVS; CDR2 reads FQNEAQ. The CDR3 has 14 amino acids. V was pared by 1 base and J by 6 bases, with 10 bases between. The CDR3 DNA reads as TGTGCCAGCAGCTTAGAAGTAGTTTCCAATGAGCAGTTCTTC. Its protein is CASSLEVVSNEQFF.

The chain links TRBV27 to TRBJ2-7; no reliable D call. The CDR3 consists of 11 residues. Trimming shortened V by 8 bases and J by 1 base, and 6 bases separated the two germline ends. Germline V CDR1 and CDR2: MNHEY, SMNVEV (reference sequence). The CDR3 bases are TGTGCCAGCGGGCAGTCCTACGAGCAGTACTTC. This gives the protein CASGQSYEQYF.

This clone has only a few counts. The J gene is TRBJ1-5, the V gene TRBV6-5; D not certain. The germline CDR1 and CDR2 sequences are MNHEY and SVGAGI. Between the trimmed V and J ends, which lost 0 bases and 0 bases, there was a span of 6 bases. The CDR3 sequence is 15 residues long. The CDR3 region is CASSYSYSSNQPQHF. For the CDR3, the DNA is TGTGCCAGCAGTTACTCGTACAGTAGCAATCAGCCCCAGCATTTT.

The CDR3 region is CASSPLSYGYTF. In DNA, the CDR3 is TGTGCCAGCTCACCACTATCTTATGGCTACACCTTC. The V call is TRBV18, the J call TRBJ1-2; D remains ambiguous. The V gene lost 1 base and the J gene lost 5 bases, with 5 bases spanning the gap. Germline assignment: CDR1 KGHSH and CDR2 LQKENI. This CDR3 contains 12 residues.

CDR3 sequence: CASSSQATNTEAFF. In DNA form, the CDR3 reads TGTGCCAGCAGCTCTCAGGCCACGAACACTGAAGCTTTCTTT. This sequence joins TRBV5-4 and TRBJ1-1; D is uncertain. The CDR3 is 14 residues long. Trimming shortened V by 3 bases and J by 1 base, and 10 bases separated the two germline ends. The germline V gene has CDR1 SGHNT and CDR2 YYREEE (reference sequence). The full variable domain, its missing parts supplied by reference TRBV5-4 and TRBJ1-1, is ETGVTQSPTHLIKTRGQQVTLRCSSQSGHNTVSWYQQALGQGPQFIFQYYREEENGRGNFPPRFSGLQFPNYSSELNVNALELDDSALYLCASSSQATNTEAFFGQGTRLTVV.

This clone was picked up a small number of times. The V gene is TRBV6-5, the J gene TRBJ2-3; TRBD2 matches 12 bases. Germline CDR1 and CDR2: MNHEY and SVGAGI. CDR3 length: 15 residues. Germline trimming cut 11 bases from V and 4 bases from J; bases unmatched to any gene: 10. This CDR3 is CAGASGGAVSDTQYF. CDR3 nucleotide sequence: TGTGCCGGGGCTAGCGGGGGGGCCGTATCAGATACGCAGTATTTT.

V usage is TRBV10-3 and J usage is TRBJ1-2, with 9 nucleotides matching TRBD1. The trim removed 8 bases at V and 9 bases at J, leaving 4 bases unmatched. CDR1 is ENHRY and CDR2 is SYGVKD in the germline V gene. This CDR3 region has 11 residues. CDR3: CAIGQGTSYTF. CDR3 DNA: TGTGCCATCGGACAGGGGACTAGCTACACCTTC.

The chain couples TRBV11-2 to TRBJ2-3; D is undetermined. There are 14 residues in the CDR3. Per the germline V gene, CDR1 is SGHAT and CDR2 is FQNNGV. The ends were cut back, 1 base at V and 0 bases at J, with 5 bases in the middle. CDR3 in DNA: TGTGCCAGCAGCTTAGTCCCTAGCACAGATACGCAGTATTTT. Amino acid sequence: CASSLVPSTDTQYF.